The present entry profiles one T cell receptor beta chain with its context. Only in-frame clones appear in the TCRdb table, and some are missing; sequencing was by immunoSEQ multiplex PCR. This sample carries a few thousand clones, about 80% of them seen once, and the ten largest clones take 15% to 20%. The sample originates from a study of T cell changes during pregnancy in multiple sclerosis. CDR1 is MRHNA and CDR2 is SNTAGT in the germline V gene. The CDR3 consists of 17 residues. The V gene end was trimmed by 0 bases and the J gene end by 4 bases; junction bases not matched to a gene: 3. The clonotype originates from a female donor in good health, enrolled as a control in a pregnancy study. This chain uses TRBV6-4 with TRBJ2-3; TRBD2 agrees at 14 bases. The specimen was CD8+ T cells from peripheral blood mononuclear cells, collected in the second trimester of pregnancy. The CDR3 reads CASSDSTSGGAPDTQYF. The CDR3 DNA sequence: TGTGCCAGCAGTGACTCGACTAGCGGGGGGGCCCCAGATACGCAGTATTTT.